This TCR beta chain was identified in a study of T cells in tumors after PD-1 blockade. Overall study context: Some patients also took daily vismodegib 150 mg during anti-PD-1 treatment. Notes on the study in general: Clonal replacement appeared only between pre- and post-treatment samples. Blood contained about 44% of the tumor's TCR clonotypes. Among squamous cell carcinoma expanded CD8+ clones, under 65% of exhausted ones versus 29% of others were novel.

With V trimmed by 4 bases and J by 3 bases, 2 bases remained unmatched. CDR1 is MNHEY, CDR2 SMNVEV, per germline (reference sequence). The CDR3 contains 14 residues. This table comes from immunoSEQ multiplex PCR, and its TCRdb copy is limited to in-frame clones, with some not included. The sample comprises some 4,900 clones, over 50% of which are singletons, and around 32% rests with the top ten. Worth noting for this clone: The antigen is unknown.

The genes are TRBV27 and TRBJ2-7; TRBD2 aligns across 11 bases. Sequences were derived from tumor tissue, sampled before anti-PD-1 treatment. The source of this sequence is a human donor with cutaneous squamous cell carcinoma. DNA of the CDR3: TGTGCCAGCAGTTCGGGACTAGCGGTCTACGAGCAGTACTTC. Protein product: CASSSGLAVYEQYF.